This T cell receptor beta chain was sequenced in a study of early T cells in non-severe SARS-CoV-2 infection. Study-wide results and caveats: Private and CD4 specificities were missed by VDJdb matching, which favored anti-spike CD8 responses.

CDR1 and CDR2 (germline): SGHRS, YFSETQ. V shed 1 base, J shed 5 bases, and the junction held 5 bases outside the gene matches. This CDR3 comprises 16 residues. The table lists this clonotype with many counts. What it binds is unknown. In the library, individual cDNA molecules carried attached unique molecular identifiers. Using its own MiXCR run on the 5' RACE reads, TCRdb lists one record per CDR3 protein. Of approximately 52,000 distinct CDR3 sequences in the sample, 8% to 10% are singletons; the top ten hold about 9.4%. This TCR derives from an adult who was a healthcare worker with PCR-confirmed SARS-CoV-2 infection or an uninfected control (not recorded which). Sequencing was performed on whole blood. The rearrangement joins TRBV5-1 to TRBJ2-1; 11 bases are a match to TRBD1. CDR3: CASSLRTGGLDNEQFF. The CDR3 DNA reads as TGCGCCAGCAGCTTGCGGACAGGGGGCCTCGACAATGAGCAGTTCTTC. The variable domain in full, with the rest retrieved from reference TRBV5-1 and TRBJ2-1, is KAGVTQTPRYLIKTRGQQVTLSCSPISGHRSVSWYQQTPGQGLQFLFEYFSETQRNKGNFPGRFSGRQFSNSRSEMNVSTLELGDSALYLCASSLRTGGLDNEQFFGPGTRLTVL.